The rows below give T cell receptor beta chains drawn from one sample of a study of monozygotic twins with cystic fibrosis. Some clones are missing from TCRdb's copy, which holds only in-frame ones; the method was immunoSEQ multiplex PCR. The sample yields 25,000 to 30,000 clones, 70% to 90% seen once. Material for sequencing was blood. These receptors came from a girl aged 2 to 10 with cystic fibrosis. The CDR3 runs from the conserved cysteine through the conserved F or W. D genes are given only for firm matches. Rows give clone size only sometimes, using once, few, many, or a class for an expanded clone.

d_call j_call clone_size v_call cdr3_aa cdr3_nt
NA TRBJ1-4 NA TRBV7-9 CASSATASTNEKLFF TGTGCCAGCAGCGCGACAGCCTCAACTAATGAAAAACTGTTTTTT
NA TRBJ1-5 NA TRBV6-6 CASRISGTNQPQHF TGTGCCAGCAGGATTAGTGGGACTAATCAGCCCCAGCATTTT
NA TRBJ1-4 NA TRBV19 CATQRGKANEKLFF TGTGCCACGCAAAGGGGGAAGGCTAATGAAAAACTGTTTTTT
NA TRBJ2-3 NA TRBV18 CASSPSDTQYF TGTGCCAGCTCACCATCAGATACGCAGTATTTT
NA TRBJ2-2 NA TRBV29-1 CSVRDTGELFF TGCAGCGTCCGAGATACCGGGGAGCTGTTTTTT
NA TRBJ1-1 once TRBV30 CAWSLNTEAFF TGTGCCTGGAGTCTCAACACTGAAGCTTTCTTT
TRBD2 TRBJ2-3 NA TRBV4-1 CASSQDPAGVDTQYF TGCGCCAGCAGCCAAGATCCAGCGGGAGTCGATACGCAGTATTTT
NA TRBJ1-1 NA TRBV6-4 CASSRTLNTEAFF TGTGCCAGCAGTAGGACATTGAACACTGAAGCTTTCTTT
TRBD1 TRBJ1-4 NA TRBV23-1 CASSRSPGQGRGTNEKLFF TGCGCCAGCAGTCGATCCCCGGGACAGGGAAGAGGAACTAATGAAAAACTGTTTTTT
NA TRBJ1-1 NA TRBV6-5 CASSYDVATEAFF TGTGCCAGCAGTTACGACGTGGCCACTGAAGCTTTCTTT
TRBD1 TRBJ1-2 NA TRBV5-1 CASSSPTGGYGYTF TGCGCCAGCAGCTCGCCCACAGGGGGCTATGGCTACACCTTC
NA TRBJ1-1 few TRBV30 CASHGRENTEAFF TGTGCCTCTCACGGGAGGGAGAACACTGAAGCTTTCTTT
NA TRBJ1-1 NA TRBV30 CAWIGNHEAFF TGTGCCTGGATTGGTAACCACGAAGCTTTCTTT
NA TRBJ2-1 NA TRBV15 CATSRDRAAGRGNEQFF TGTGCCACCAGCAGAGATCGGGCGGCGGGACGAGGGAATGAGCAGTTCTTC
TRBD1 TRBJ2-7 NA TRBV25-1 CASRPGTGAYEQYF TGTGCCAGCAGACCCGGGACAGGGGCCTACGAGCAGTACTTC
TRBD2 TRBJ2-1 NA TRBV5-1 CASSATGLGWLGSYNEQFF TGCGCCAGCAGCGCGACGGGACTAGGTTGGTTGGGCTCCTACAATGAGCAGTTCTTC
NA TRBJ1-5 few TRBV4-1 CASSSLYLGNQPQHF TGCGCCAGCAGCTCACTGTACCTGGGCAATCAGCCCCAGCATTTT
NA TRBJ2-5 NA TRBV2 CASSEEGVQETQYF TGTGCCAGCAGTGAAGAAGGGGTTCAAGAGACCCAGTACTTC
NA TRBJ1-1 NA TRBV5-6 CASSWRTARRGTEAFF TGTGCCAGCAGCTGGAGGACAGCAAGACGGGGGACTGAAGCTTTCTTT
TRBD2 TRBJ2-1 NA TRBV2 CASSGDSGRRLFF TGTGCCAGCAGCGGGGATAGCGGGAGACGGCTATTCTTC
NA TRBJ2-1 NA TRBV27 CASSLPSAGTQYNEQFF TGTGCCAGCAGCCTACCCTCGGCAGGGACCCAATACAATGAGCAGTTCTTC
NA TRBJ1-2 NA TRBV28 CASISPDQAWGYGYTF TGTGCCAGCATTAGTCCGGACCAAGCTTGGGGCTATGGCTACACCTTC
NA TRBJ1-4 NA TRBV28 CASRRPARGEKLFF TGTGCCAGCAGGAGACCGGCGCGGGGTGAAAAACTGTTTTTT
NA TRBJ1-3 NA TRBV6-1 CASSWGALSGNTIYF TGTGCCAGCAGTTGGGGGGCGCTCTCTGGAAACACCATATATTTT
NA TRBJ2-5 NA TRBV7-4 CASSLRAKEGASETQYF TGTGCCAGCAGCTTACGTGCCAAGGAGGGGGCGTCGGAGACCCAGTACTTC
NA TRBJ1-2 NA TRBV18 CASSPPQGAWSYTF TGTGCCAGCTCACCACCTCAAGGGGCTTGGAGCTACACCTTC
NA TRBJ1-2 NA TRBV19 CASRGGSEFRGYTF TGTGCCAGTAGAGGCGGTTCGGAGTTTCGTGGCTACACCTTC
TRBD1 TRBJ1-1 NA TRBV10-2 CASSERGTGGRNTEAFF TGCGCCAGCAGTGAGCGGGGGACAGGGGGCAGGAACACTGAAGCTTTCTTT
NA TRBJ1-2 NA TRBV5-6 CASSRAFQGGYTF TGTGCCAGCAGTAGGGCCTTTCAAGGTGGCTACACCTTC
NA TRBJ2-7 NA TRBV10-2 CASSDFNEQYF TGCGCCAGCAGTGATTTCAACGAGCAGTACTTC
NA TRBJ1-2 few TRBV15 CATSRDQTGGYTF TGTGCCACCAGCAGAGATCAGACGGGGGGCTACACCTTC
NA TRBJ2-7 NA TRBV7-6 CASSATRLYEQYF TGTGCCAGCAGCGCAACCCGACTCTACGAGCAGTACTTC
TRBD1 TRBJ1-2 NA TRBV11-3 CASSSRVGTGVYGYTF TGTGCCAGCAGCTCGAGGGTGGGGACAGGTGTCTATGGCTACACCTTC
NA TRBJ1-1 NA TRBV25-1 CASSGRGTDEAFF TGTGCCAGCAGTGGCAGAGGGACGGATGAAGCTTTCTTT